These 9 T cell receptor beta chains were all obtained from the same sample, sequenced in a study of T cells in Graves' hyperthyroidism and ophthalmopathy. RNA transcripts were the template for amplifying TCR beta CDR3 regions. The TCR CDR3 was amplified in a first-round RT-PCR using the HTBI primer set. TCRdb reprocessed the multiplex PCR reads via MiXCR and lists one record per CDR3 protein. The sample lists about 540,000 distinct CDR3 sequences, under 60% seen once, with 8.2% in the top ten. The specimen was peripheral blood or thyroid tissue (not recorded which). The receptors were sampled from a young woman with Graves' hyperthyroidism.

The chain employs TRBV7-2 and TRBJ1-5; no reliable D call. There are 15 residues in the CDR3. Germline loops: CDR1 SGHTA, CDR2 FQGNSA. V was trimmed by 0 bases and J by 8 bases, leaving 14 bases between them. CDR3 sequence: CASSLALGQQEPQHF. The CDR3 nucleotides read TGTGCCAGCAGCTTAGCGCTAGGTCAGCAGGAGCCCCAGCATTTT.

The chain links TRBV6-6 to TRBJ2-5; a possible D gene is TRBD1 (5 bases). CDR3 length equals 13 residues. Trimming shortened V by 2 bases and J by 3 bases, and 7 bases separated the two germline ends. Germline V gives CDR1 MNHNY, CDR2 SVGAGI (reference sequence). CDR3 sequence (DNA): TGTGCCAGCAGTTACATGACAGAAGAGACCCAGTACTTC. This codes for CASSYMTEETQYF.

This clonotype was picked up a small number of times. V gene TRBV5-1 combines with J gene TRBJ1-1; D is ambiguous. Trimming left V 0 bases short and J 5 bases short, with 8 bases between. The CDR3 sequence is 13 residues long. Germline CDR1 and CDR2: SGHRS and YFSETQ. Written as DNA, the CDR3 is TGCGCCAGCAGCTTGGTCGATGAAACTGAAGCTTTCTTT. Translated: CASSLVDETEAFF.

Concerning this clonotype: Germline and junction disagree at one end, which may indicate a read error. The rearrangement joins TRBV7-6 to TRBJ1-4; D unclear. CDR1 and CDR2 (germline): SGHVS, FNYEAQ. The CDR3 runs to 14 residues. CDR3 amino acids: CASSFPGGNEELFF. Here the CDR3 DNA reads TGTGCCAGCAGCTTCCCGGGTGGAAATGAAGAACTGTTTTTT.

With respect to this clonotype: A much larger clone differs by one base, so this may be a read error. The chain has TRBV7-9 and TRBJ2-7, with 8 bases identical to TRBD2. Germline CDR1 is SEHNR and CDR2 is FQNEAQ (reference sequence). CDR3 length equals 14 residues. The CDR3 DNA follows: TGTGCCCGCAGCTTAGAAGGACTAGCTCTTGAGCAGTACTTC. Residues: CARSLEGLALEQYF.

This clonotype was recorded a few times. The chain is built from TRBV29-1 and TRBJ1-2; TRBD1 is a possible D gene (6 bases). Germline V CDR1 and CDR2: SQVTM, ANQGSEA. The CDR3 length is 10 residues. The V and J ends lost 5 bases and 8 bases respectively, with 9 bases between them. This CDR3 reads CSVLTGGYTF. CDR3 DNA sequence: TGCAGCGTTTTGACAGGAGGCTACACCTTC.

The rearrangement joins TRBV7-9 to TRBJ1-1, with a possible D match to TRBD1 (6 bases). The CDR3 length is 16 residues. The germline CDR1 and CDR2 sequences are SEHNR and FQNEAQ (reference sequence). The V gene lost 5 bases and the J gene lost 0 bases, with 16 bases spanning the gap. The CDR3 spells CASSPLGGGVNTEAFF. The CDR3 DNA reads TGTGCCAGCAGCCCCTTAGGTGGGGGCGTGAACACTGAAGCTTTCTTT.

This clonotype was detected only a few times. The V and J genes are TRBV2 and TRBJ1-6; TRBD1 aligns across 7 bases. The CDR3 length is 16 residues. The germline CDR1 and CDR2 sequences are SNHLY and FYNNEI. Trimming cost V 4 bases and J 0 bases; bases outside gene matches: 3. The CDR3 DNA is TGTGCCAGCAGTGGGGACAGCCCCTCCTATAATTCACCCCTCCACTTT. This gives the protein CASSGDSPSYNSPLHF. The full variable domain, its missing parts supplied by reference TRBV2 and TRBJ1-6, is EPEVTQTPSHQVTQMGQEVILRCVPISNHLYFYWYRQILGQKVEFLVSFYNNEISEKSEIFDDQFSVERPDGSNFTLKIRSTKLEDSAMYFCASSGDSPSYNSPLHFGNGTRLTVT.

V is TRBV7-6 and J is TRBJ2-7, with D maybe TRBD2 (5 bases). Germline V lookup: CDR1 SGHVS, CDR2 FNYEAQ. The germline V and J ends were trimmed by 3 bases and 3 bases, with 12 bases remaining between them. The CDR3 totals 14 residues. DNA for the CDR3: TGTGCCAGCAGCTTGGGTTTCAGCGGCTACGAGCAGTACTTC. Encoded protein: CASSLGFSGYEQYF.